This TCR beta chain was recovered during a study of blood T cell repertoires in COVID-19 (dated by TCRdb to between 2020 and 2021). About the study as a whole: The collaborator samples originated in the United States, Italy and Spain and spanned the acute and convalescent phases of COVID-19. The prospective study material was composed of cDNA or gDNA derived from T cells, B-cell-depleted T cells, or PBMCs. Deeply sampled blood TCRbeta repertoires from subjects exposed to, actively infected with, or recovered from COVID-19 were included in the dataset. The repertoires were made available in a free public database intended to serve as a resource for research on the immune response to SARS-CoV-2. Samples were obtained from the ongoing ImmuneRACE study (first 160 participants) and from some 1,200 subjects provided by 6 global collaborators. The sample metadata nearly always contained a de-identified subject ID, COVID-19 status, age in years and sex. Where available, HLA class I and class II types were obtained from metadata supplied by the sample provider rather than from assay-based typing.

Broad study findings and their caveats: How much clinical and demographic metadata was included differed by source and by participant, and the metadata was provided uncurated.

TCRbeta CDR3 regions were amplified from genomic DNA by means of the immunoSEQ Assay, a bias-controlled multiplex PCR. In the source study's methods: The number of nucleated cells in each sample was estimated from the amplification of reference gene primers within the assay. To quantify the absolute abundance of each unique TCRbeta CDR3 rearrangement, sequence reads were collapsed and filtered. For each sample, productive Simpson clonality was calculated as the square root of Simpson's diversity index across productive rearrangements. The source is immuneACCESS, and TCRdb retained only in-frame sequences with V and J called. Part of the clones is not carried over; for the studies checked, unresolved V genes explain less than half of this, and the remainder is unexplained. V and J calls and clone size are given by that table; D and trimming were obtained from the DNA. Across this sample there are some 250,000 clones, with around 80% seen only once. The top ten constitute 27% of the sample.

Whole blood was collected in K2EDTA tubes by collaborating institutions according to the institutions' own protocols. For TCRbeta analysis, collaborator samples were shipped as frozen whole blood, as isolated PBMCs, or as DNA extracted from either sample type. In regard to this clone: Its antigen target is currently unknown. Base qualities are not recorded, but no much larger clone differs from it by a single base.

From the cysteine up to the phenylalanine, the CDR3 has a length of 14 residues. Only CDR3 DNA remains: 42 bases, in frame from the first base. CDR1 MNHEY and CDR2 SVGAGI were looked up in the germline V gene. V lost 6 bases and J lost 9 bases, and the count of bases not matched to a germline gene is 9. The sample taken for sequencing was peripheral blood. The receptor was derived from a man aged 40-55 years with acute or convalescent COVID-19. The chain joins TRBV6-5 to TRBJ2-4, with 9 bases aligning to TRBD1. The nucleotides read TGTGCCAGCAGGAGTCCGGGACAGGGAGGCATTCAGTACTTC. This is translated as CASRSPGQGGIQYF.